The 30 T cell receptor beta chains presented below share a single source sample, sequenced in a study of blood T cell repertoires in COVID-19. TCRdb's table, derived via immunoSEQ multiplex PCR, lists solely in-frame clones and lacks some. The sample gives about half a million clones, 80% to 90% of which show up once; 3% to 4% is in the top ten. The sequenced sample was peripheral blood. The origin of the receptors is a human donor in a cohort sampled during active COVID-19.

The chain has TRBV19 and TRBJ2-7, with 9 bases that match TRBD1. There are 13 residues in the CDR3. V shed 5 bases, J shed 5 bases, and the junction held 4 bases outside the gene matches. In germline, CDR1 is LNHDA, CDR2 SQIVND (reference sequence). CDR3 residues: CASSSTGGDEQYF. The CDR3 coding sequence is TGTGCCAGTAGTTCGACAGGGGGGGACGAGCAGTACTTC.

This chain's CDR3 is CASSPRSGSNEQFF. The CDR3 nucleotides are TGTGCCAGCAGCCCCAGGTCTGGATCGAATGAGCAGTTCTTC. This rearrangement joins TRBV7-9 to TRBJ2-1; no reliable D call. CDR1 is SEHNR, CDR2 FQNEAQ, per germline (reference sequence). The CDR3 is 14 amino acids. V lost 5 bases and J lost 7, with 15 bases in between.

The V gene is TRBV5-4, the J gene TRBJ2-3, with 9 positions matching TRBD1. This CDR3 has 14 amino acids. V lost 0 bases to trimming and J lost 6 bases; unmatched junction nucleotides: 2. CDR1 SGHNT and CDR2 YYREEE come from the germline V gene (reference sequence). CDR3 in DNA: TGTGCCAGCAGCTTGGGAGACAGGGGGGATACGCAGTATTTT. Protein product: CASSLGDRGDTQYF.

The chain employs TRBV2 and TRBJ2-5, with no clear D. This CDR3 is built from 14 residues. The V and J ends lost 6 bases and 5 bases respectively, with 16 bases between them. CDR1 is SNHLY and CDR2 is FYNNEI in the germline V gene. The CDR3 sequence is CASRALTTGETQYF. The CDR3 DNA is TGTGCCAGCAGGGCCCTTACTACCGGGGAGACCCAGTACTTC.

The chain links TRBV6-5 to TRBJ2-7, with D tentatively TRBD2 (6 bases). The CDR3 totals 15 residues. V was clipped by 6 bases and J by 0 bases, with 15 bases between them. CDR1 is MNHEY, CDR2 SVGAGI, per germline. The CDR3 region is CASSLGTPSSYEQYF. CDR3 DNA: TGTGCCAGCAGCCTGGGGACTCCTAGCTCCTACGAGCAGTACTTC.

This sequence joins TRBV6-1 and TRBJ2-2; D gene ambiguous. Trimming pared 1 base from V and 4 bases from J, leaving 19 bases between. Germline CDR1 is MNHNS and CDR2 is SASEGT. This CDR3 has 18 amino acids. Written as DNA, the CDR3 is TGTGCCAGCAGTGAAGTCCCCCCCCTAGACTCCTTCACCGGGGAGCTGTTTTTT. This gives the protein CASSEVPPLDSFTGELFF.

This chain links TRBV19 with TRBJ2-5; 11 bases match TRBD2. CDR1 LNHDA and CDR2 SQIVND come from the germline V gene (reference sequence). The CDR3 sequence is 15 residues long. Trimming removed 5 bases from V and 4 bases from J; junction bases left unmatched: 6. The CDR3 DNA sequence: TGTGCCAGTAGTGATAGCGGGAGGGCCGGAGAGACCCAGTACTTC. Translation gives CASSDSGRAGETQYF.

This chain uses TRBV3-1 (or the pseudogene TRBV3-2) with TRBJ1-3; the D gene is possibly TRBD1 (5 bases). Germline assignment: CDR1 LGHDT and CDR2 YNNKEL (reference sequence). The CDR3 extends over 13 amino acids. Trimming took 1 base from V and 10 from J, leaving 11 bases between them. This CDR3 reads CASSQGQGSTIYF. CDR3 DNA sequence: TGTGCCAGCAGCCAAGGGCAGGGATCGACCATATATTTT.

The J gene is TRBJ1-3, the V gene TRBV9; no definite D call. Trimming shortened V by 3 bases and J by 0 bases, and 10 bases separated the two germline ends. Germline V gives CDR1 SGDLS, CDR2 YYNGEE. This CDR3 contains 15 residues. CDR3 coding DNA: TGTGCCAGCAGCGACCAGGTGTTCTCTGGAAACACCATATATTTT. Its translation: CASSDQVFSGNTIYF.

V is TRBV29-1 and J is TRBJ1-2, with a tentative D call TRBD1 (5 bases). The CDR3 consists of 14 residues. V shed 6 bases and J shed 2 bases, with 16 bases lying between them. Germline lookup yields CDR1 SQVTM and CDR2 ANQGSEA. The CDR3 DNA reads as TGCAGCGTATTACCAGGGCTGACCAACTATGGCTACACCTTC. Encoded protein: CSVLPGLTNYGYTF. Looking up the rest from reference TRBV29-1 and TRBJ1-2 gives the full variable domain: SAVISQKPSRDICQRGTSLTIQCQVDSQVTMMFWYRQQPGQSLTLIATANQGSEATYESGFVIDKFPISRPNLTFSTLTVSNMSPEDSSIYLCSVLPGLTNYGYTFGSGTRLTVV.

The chain combines TRBV6-5 with TRBJ2-5, with TRBD2 matching over 12 bases. With V trimmed by 2 bases and J by 4 bases, 2 bases remained unmatched. The length of the CDR3 is 15 residues. Germline values: CDR1 MNHEY, CDR2 SVGAGI. CDR3 in amino acids: CASSYQGLAGETQYF. CDR3 coding DNA: TGTGCCAGCAGTTACCAGGGACTAGCGGGAGAGACCCAGTACTTC.

The rearrangement uses TRBV6-6 and TRBJ2-3; TRBD2 is a possible D gene (6 bases). CDR1 is MNHNY and CDR2 is SVGAGI in the germline V gene (reference sequence). This CDR3 comprises 16 residues. The germline V and J ends were trimmed by 4 bases and 5 bases, with 19 bases remaining between them. Here the CDR3 reads CASSSLRGRGGDTQYF. The CDR3 DNA sequence: TGTGCCAGCAGTTCCCTCCGGGGGAGAGGTGGAGATACGCAGTATTTT.

The V call is TRBV20-1, the J call TRBJ2-7, with 10 bases that match TRBD2. The CDR3 has 13 residues. Germline CDR1 and CDR2: DFQATT and SNEGSKA (reference sequence). After removal of 6 bases from V and 11 bases from J, the junction contained 13 bases not matched to a gene. The CDR3 reads CSASPPSGSLEYF. CDR3 coding DNA: TGCAGTGCAAGTCCCCCTAGCGGGAGTTTGGAGTACTTC.

The rearrangement uses TRBV3-1 (or the pseudogene TRBV3-2) and TRBJ2-5; the match to TRBD2 covers 8 bases. From germline, CDR1 is LGHDT and CDR2 YNNKEL (reference sequence). The CDR3 totals 15 residues. V lost 1 base to trimming and J lost 5 bases; unmatched junction nucleotides: 6. The CDR3 bases are TGTGCCAGCAGCCAAGCAGCGGGAGAACGGGAGACCCAGTACTTC. Its translation is CASSQAAGERETQYF.

This chain joins TRBV27 and TRBJ2-1, with TRBD2 as a possible D gene (6 bases). The CDR3 consists of 14 residues. The germline V gene has CDR1 MNHEY and CDR2 SMNVEV (reference sequence). V lost 2 bases and J lost 7, with 12 bases in between. CDR3 sequence reads: CASSLAGLTNEQFF. CDR3 DNA sequence: TGTGCCAGCAGTTTAGCGGGACTTACTAATGAGCAGTTCTTC.

This sequence joins TRBV10-2 and TRBJ1-6, with D hard to call. The CDR3 is 15 residues long. V was cut by 6 bases and J by 5 bases, with 14 bases left in between. CDR1 and CDR2 from the germline V gene are WSHSY and SAAADI. Written as DNA, the CDR3 is TGCGCCAGCAGCCATCGGAGGCAGGATAATTCACCCCTCCACTTT. It yields the protein CASSHRRQDNSPLHF.

This chain connects TRBV28 to TRBJ2-7, with 9 bases that match TRBD1. Germline V lookup: CDR1 MDHEN, CDR2 SYDVKM. V lost 5 bases, J lost 2 bases, and 7 bases stayed unmatched. The CDR3 sequence is 15 residues long. The DNA of the CDR3 is TGTGCCAGCAGTACTACAGGGGGCGCGACCTACGAGCAGTACTTC. Its protein product is CASSTTGGATYEQYF.

The chain's CDR3 is CASSSTGTGAYNEQFF. The CDR3 DNA reads TGCGCCAGCAGCAGCACCGGGACAGGGGCCTACAATGAGCAGTTCTTC. The chain employs TRBV5-1 and TRBJ2-1; 10 nucleotides line up with TRBD1. V shed 4 bases and J 2 bases; nucleotides not matched to a gene: 6. The CDR3 covers 16 residues. CDR1 is SGHRS and CDR2 is YFSETQ in the germline V gene.

V gene TRBV5-1 combines with J gene TRBJ1-1; 7 bases match TRBD1. This CDR3 region has 14 residues. Germline V gene lookup returns CDR1 SGHRS and CDR2 YFSETQ. V lost 1 base to trimming and J lost 4 bases; unmatched junction nucleotides: 4. The CDR3 loop reads CASSLQGVSTEAFF. The CDR3 nucleotides are TGCGCCAGCAGCTTGCAGGGGGTTAGCACTGAAGCTTTCTTT.

The rearrangement links TRBV3-1 (or the pseudogene TRBV3-2) to TRBJ2-5; D remains unclear. This CDR3 is 13 amino acids long. Trimming took off 0 bases at V and 5 bases at J, with 7 bases between the two ends. The germline gives CDR1 LGHDT, CDR2 YNNKEL (reference sequence). As DNA, the CDR3 is TGTGCCAGCAGCCAAGATCTATCGGAGACCCAGTACTTC. This codes for CASSQDLSETQYF.

The CDR3 loop reads CASSLEEIYGYTF. The CDR3 DNA follows: TGTGCCAGCAGCTTAGAGGAGATCTATGGCTACACCTTC. This chain connects TRBV7-9 to TRBJ1-2; D call uncertain. The germline CDR1 and CDR2 sequences are SEHNR and FQNEAQ (reference sequence). V lost 1 base, J lost 4 bases, and 7 bases lay in between. CDR3 length: 13 residues.

A note on this clone: One end of the junction varies from germline; a read error may be responsible. The chain has TRBV30 and TRBJ1-3, with D possibly matching TRBD1 (5 bases). This CDR3 comprises 14 residues. Germline assignment: CDR1 GTSNPN and CDR2 SVGIG (reference sequence). CDR3 nucleotides: TGTGCCTCGGCGGGGGGAACCTCTGAAAACACCATATATTTT. Its translation: CASAGGTSENTIYF.

The J gene is TRBJ1-2, the V gene TRBV6-2 or TRBV6-3, with D maybe TRBD1 (6 bases). The CDR3 is 15 residues long. Germline V lookup: CDR1 MNHEY, CDR2 SVGEGT. Trimming removed 5 bases at V and 2 bases at J, with 15 bases between. CDR3 sequence: CASSPMQGTNYGYTF. The CDR3 DNA reads TGTGCCAGCAGTCCCATGCAGGGGACCAACTATGGCTACACCTTC.

The V gene is TRBV5-1, the J gene TRBJ1-2; 11 positions agree with TRBD1. The V segment lost 4 bases and the J segment 7 bases; nucleotides outside the gene matches: 3. From germline, CDR1 is SGHRS and CDR2 YFSETQ. The length of the CDR3 is 13 residues. CDR3 in amino acids: CASSPGQGAGYTF. The CDR3 DNA follows: TGCGCCAGCAGCCCCGGACAGGGGGCTGGCTACACCTTC.

A single count supports this clone. V gene TRBV28 combines with J gene TRBJ2-4; 11 bases match TRBD2. The V gene's germline CDR1 is MDHEN and CDR2 SYDVKM. V shed 5 bases and J 14 bases; nucleotides not matched to a gene: 17. This CDR3 comprises 16 residues. CDR3 nucleotides: TGTGCCAGCAGTCCCGGGCAACTAGCGGGAGATCTATATGAGTACTTC. Translated: CASSPGQLAGDLYEYF.

This chain links TRBV7-3 with TRBJ2-6, with D tentatively TRBD1 (5 bases). The CDR3 loop spans 20 amino acids. The ends were cut back, 5 bases at V and 0 bases at J, with 23 bases in the middle. CDR1 SGHTA and CDR2 FQGTGA come from the germline V gene. The CDR3 region is CASSAWAPRTLSSGANVLTF. The CDR3 DNA sequence: TGTGCCAGCAGCGCATGGGCCCCGCGGACACTCTCCTCTGGGGCCAACGTCCTGACTTTC.

This chain connects TRBV5-1 to TRBJ1-1, with 7 bases fitting TRBD1. Germline assignment: CDR1 SGHRS and CDR2 YFSETQ. The CDR3 contains 15 residues. V lost 4 bases, J lost 4 bases, and 10 bases stayed unmatched. The CDR3: CASSRSTGQGTEAFF. The DNA of the CDR3 is TGCGCCAGCAGCCGATCGACAGGGCAGGGCACTGAAGCTTTCTTT.

This chain connects TRBV27 to TRBJ2-7; a possible D gene is TRBD2 (5 bases). Trimming pared 3 bases from V and 1 base from J, leaving 10 bases between. Germline V gene lookup returns CDR1 MNHEY and CDR2 SMNVEV (reference sequence). The CDR3 sequence is 14 residues long. CDR3 DNA sequence: TGTGCCAGCAGTTTTTGGGAGACGTCCTACGAGCAGTACTTC. This gives the protein CASSFWETSYEQYF.

CDR3 amino acids: CASSGEQGVEGEKLFF. The CDR3 bases are TGTGCCAGCAGTGGGGAACAGGGGGTAGAAGGTGAAAAACTGTTTTTT. The chain is built from TRBV9 and TRBJ1-4, with 8 bases fitting TRBD1. The germline V gene encodes CDR1 SGDLS and CDR2 YYNGEE. This CDR3 comprises 16 residues. J was trimmed by 7 bases and V by 5 bases; bases with no gene match: 13. The full variable domain, its missing parts supplied by reference TRBV9 and TRBJ1-4, is DSGVTQTPKHLITATGQRVTLRCSPRSGDLSVYWYQQSLDQGLQFLIQYYNGEERAKGNILERFSAQQFPDLHSELNLSSLELGDSALYFCASSGEQGVEGEKLFFGSGTQLSVL.

V and J are TRBV3-1 (or the pseudogene TRBV3-2) and TRBJ2-1, with 7 bases aligning to TRBD2. V trimming: 2 bases; J trimming: 10 bases; junction bases outside the gene matches: 5. This CDR3 region has 13 residues. CDR1 LGHDT and CDR2 YNNKEL come from the germline V gene (reference sequence). CDR3: CASSQRTRNEQFF. CDR3 DNA sequence: TGTGCCAGCAGCCAACGGACTAGGAACGAGCAGTTCTTC.